Presented here are 12 T cell receptor beta chains from one specimen sequenced in a study of blood T cell repertoires in COVID-19. Profiled with immunoSEQ multiplex PCR; TCRdb holds only in-frame clones, not every one. The data hold roughly 97,000 clones, with over 75% observed a single time. Sequencing used peripheral blood. Receptors originate from a man in his 60s with acute or convalescent COVID-19.

The chain joins TRBV7-9 to TRBJ2-4; 12 bases line up with TRBD1. The CDR3 sequence is 16 residues long. The germline V gene encodes CDR1 SEHNR and CDR2 FQNEAQ (reference sequence). The junction had 6 bases not matched to a gene; V was cut back by 1 base and J by 8 bases. CDR3 in DNA: TGTGCCAGCAGCTTAGGGGGACAGGGGGCGGGAGACATTCAGTACTTC. Protein: CASSLGGQGAGDIQYF.

V usage is TRBV5-1 and J usage is TRBJ2-7, with D perhaps TRBD2 (6 bases). Per germline, CDR1 SGHRS and CDR2 YFSETQ. Trimming stripped 4 bases from V and 4 bases from J, with 15 bases between. The CDR3 runs to 14 residues. The CDR3 region has the DNA TGCGCCAGCAGCCTACCTTGGGAGGAATACGAGCAGTACGTC. Its protein is CASSLPWEEYEQYV.

The chain carries TRBV2 and TRBJ1-1; D remains unclear. Between the trimmed V and J ends, which lost 2 bases and 5 bases, there was a span of 9 bases. The germline CDR1 and CDR2 sequences are SNHLY and FYNNEI. This CDR3 contains 13 residues. The CDR3 DNA follows: TGTGCCAGCAGTGAATCGAGGTCAACTGAAGCTTTCTTT. The encoded protein is CASSESRSTEAFF. The entire variable domain, with the rest obtained from reference TRBV2 and TRBJ1-1, is as follows: EPEVTQTPSHQVTQMGQEVILRCVPISNHLYFYWYRQILGQKVEFLVSFYNNEISEKSEIFDDQFSVERPDGSNFTLKIRSTKLEDSAMYFCASSESRSTEAFFGQGTRLTVV.

The chain uses TRBV4-1 and TRBJ1-2; no firm D call. Germline V gene lookup returns CDR1 MGHRA and CDR2 YSYEKL. This CDR3 has 18 amino acids. Trimming cost V 6 bases and J 4 bases, with 27 bases left between them. CDR3 DNA sequence: TGCGCCAGCAGTCGGAACGCCGGAGTTGTAGCATACTTCTATGGCTACACCTTC. Translation gives CASSRNAGVVAYFYGYTF.

The chain combines TRBV19 with TRBJ2-5; unclear D gene. The germline V gene has CDR1 LNHDA and CDR2 SQIVND (reference sequence). Deletions cut 3 bases from V and 3 bases from J, with 14 bases between. CDR3 length: 15 residues. In nucleotides, the CDR3 is TGTGCCAGTAGTATGTCTAGTGTGTCCAAAGAGACCCAGTACTTC. It yields the protein CASSMSSVSKETQYF.

The chain couples TRBV7-2 to TRBJ1-1; 8 bases match TRBD1. Germline-derived CDR1 and CDR2 are SGHTA and FQGNSA. Trimming removed 5 bases from V and 4 bases from J; junction bases left unmatched: 15. The CDR3 totals 17 residues. CDR3 region: CASSPGGQGALSTEAFF. CDR3 DNA sequence: TGTGCCAGCAGCCCGGGGGGTCAGGGGGCGTTAAGCACTGAAGCTTTCTTT. The full variable domain, with the rest looked up from reference TRBV7-2 and TRBJ1-1, is GAGVSQSPSNKVTEKGKDVELRCDPISGHTALYWYRQSLGQGLEFLIYFQGNSAPDKSGLPSDRFSAERTGGSVSTLTIQRTQQEDSAVYLCASSPGGQGALSTEAFFGQGTRLTVV.

V gene TRBV6-5 combines with J gene TRBJ1-5; perhaps TRBD1 as D (5 bases). V lost 6 bases, J lost 3 bases, and 12 bases lay in between. The CDR3 is 14 amino acids. Germline CDR1 MNHEY, CDR2 SVGAGI. CDR3 residues: CASSPRVPNQPQHF. The CDR3 region has the DNA TGTGCCAGCAGCCCCAGGGTACCCAATCAGCCCCAGCATTTT.

The genes are TRBV5-1 and TRBJ1-1; the D gene is possibly TRBD1 (5 bases). Trimming left V 4 bases short and J 1 base short, with 8 bases between. The germline V gene encodes CDR1 SGHRS and CDR2 YFSETQ. The CDR3 spans 13 residues. In DNA form, the CDR3 reads TGCGCCAGCAGCCTACAGGAGAACACTGAAGCTTTCTTT. It is translated as CASSLQENTEAFF.

Here the CDR3 reads CASSSGTGRLSSYNSPLHF. DNA of the CDR3: TGTGCCAGCAGCTCTGGGACAGGACGATTGAGCTCCTATAATTCACCCCTCCACTTT. The chain couples TRBV11-2 to TRBJ1-6, with 8 bases fitting TRBD1. Germline loops: CDR1 SGHAT, CDR2 FQNNGV. V lost 4 bases and J lost 0; bases outside the gene matches: 11. The CDR3 has 19 residues. Complete variable domain (other parts from reference TRBV11-2 and TRBJ1-6): EAGVAQSPRYKIIEKRQSVAFWCNPISGHATLYWYQQILGQGPKLLIQFQNNGVVDDSQLPKDRFSAERLKGVDSTLKIQPAKLEDSAVYLCASSSGTGRLSSYNSPLHFGNGTRLTVT.

The chain recombines TRBV6-5 with TRBJ1-2; D is undetermined. The germline V and J ends were trimmed by 6 bases and 8 bases, with 19 bases remaining between them. This CDR3 comprises 14 residues. Germline assignment: CDR1 MNHEY and CDR2 SVGAGI. The CDR3 DNA sequence: TGTGCCAGCAGGGCCGGGCCAACTAAGCGGGGCTACACCTTC. Its translation is CASRAGPTKRGYTF.

The chain employs TRBV6-5 and TRBJ1-3, with 9 bases that match TRBD1. The junction had 2 bases not matched to a gene; V was cut back by 2 bases and J by 0 bases. The CDR3 is 16 amino acids. Germline V gene data show CDR1 as MNHEY and CDR2 as SVGAGI. CDR3 bases: TGTGCCAGCAGTTACGGGACAGGGATCTCTGGAAACACCATATATTTT. It translates to CASSYGTGISGNTIYF.

This chain connects TRBV12-3 or TRBV12-4 to TRBJ1-5, with 7 bases aligning to TRBD1. V was clipped by 7 bases and J by 9 bases; unmatched bases: 9. The CDR3 is 13 residues long. The CDR3 loop is CASIQTGEGPQHF. The DNA for the CDR3 is TGTGCCAGCATTCAAACAGGGGAAGGGCCCCAGCATTTT.